This T cell receptor (beta chain) stems from a study of OX40 agonist ivuxolimab in advanced cancers. Study-wide background: Having had anti-PD-1, anti-PD-L1 or anti-CTLA-4 therapy before was allowed, and over 35% had some.

Remarks on this clone: What it recognizes is unknown.

This table comes from immunoSEQ multiplex PCR, and its TCRdb copy is limited to in-frame clones, with some not included. The sample includes tens of thousands of clones, around three quarters of them seen just once. Overall study results and limits: Clonal expansion by week 6 occurred in CD4+ and CD8+ blood T cells (at 0.1 to 3.0 mg/kg).

This sequence was found in an adult with an advanced solid tumor such as melanoma, head and neck, liver or kidney cancer. Sequencing used CD4+ or CD8+ T cells sorted from blood, obtained in a trial of the OX40 agonist ivuxolimab.

The CDR3 sequence: CASSEAETEYGYGYTF. The CDR3 nucleotides are TGTGCCAGCAGTGAAGCCGAGACCGAGTACGGATATGGCTACACCTTC. The chain recombines TRBV2 with TRBJ1-2; D gene ambiguous. The CDR3 has 16 amino acids. Trimming cost V 0 bases and J 5 bases, with 16 bases left between them. Germline V gene sequence: CDR1 SNHLY, CDR2 FYNNEI.